Detailed here is one T cell receptor (beta chain). Its specificity is not known. The sample belongs to a study of T cell responses to AZD1222 COVID-19 vaccine. General study findings and limits: The donors showed a predominance of white British ancestry and of females, with possible underestimation of clonal diversity. Close to half of all spike-specific TCRs reportedly target regions of the variants that are unmutated. Regions 160-218 and 743-854 held dominance among vaccine-associated CD4 TCRs, which spanned spike.

This table comes from immunoSEQ multiplex PCR, and its TCRdb copy is limited to in-frame clones, with some not included. The data contain more than 100,000 clones, about 90% of them singletons. CDR1 and CDR2 from the germline V gene are DFQATT and SNEGSKA (reference sequence). The CDR3 sequence is 17 residues long. Trimming at V came to 3 bases and at J to 1 base, leaving 12 bases not matched to a gene. This clonotype was sampled from an adult who received the AZD1222 COVID-19 vaccine. The chain employs TRBV20-1 and TRBJ1-1; 9 bases line up with TRBD1. The input for sequencing was peripheral blood, taken 28 days after the second AZD1222 dose. The CDR3 DNA sequence: TGCAGTGCTAGTGGACGGACAGGGGTTTTTTGGAACACTGAAGCTTTCTTT. Translating gives CSASGRTGVFWNTEAFF.